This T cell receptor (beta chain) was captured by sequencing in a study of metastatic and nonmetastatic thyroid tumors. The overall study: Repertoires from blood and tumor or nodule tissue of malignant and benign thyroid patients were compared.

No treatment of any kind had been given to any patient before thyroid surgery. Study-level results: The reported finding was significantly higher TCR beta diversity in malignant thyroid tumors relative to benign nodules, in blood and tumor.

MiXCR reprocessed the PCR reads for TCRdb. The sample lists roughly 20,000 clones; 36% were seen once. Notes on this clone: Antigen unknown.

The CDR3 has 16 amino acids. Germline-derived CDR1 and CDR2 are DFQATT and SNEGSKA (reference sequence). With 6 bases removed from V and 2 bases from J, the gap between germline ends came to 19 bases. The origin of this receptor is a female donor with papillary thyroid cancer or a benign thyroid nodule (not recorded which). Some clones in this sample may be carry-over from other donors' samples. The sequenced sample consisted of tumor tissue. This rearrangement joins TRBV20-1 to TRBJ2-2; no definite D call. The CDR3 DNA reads TGCAGTGCGGGTGTGGCAGGCGGACCTAACACCGGGGAGCTGTTTTTT. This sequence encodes CSAGVAGGPNTGELFF.